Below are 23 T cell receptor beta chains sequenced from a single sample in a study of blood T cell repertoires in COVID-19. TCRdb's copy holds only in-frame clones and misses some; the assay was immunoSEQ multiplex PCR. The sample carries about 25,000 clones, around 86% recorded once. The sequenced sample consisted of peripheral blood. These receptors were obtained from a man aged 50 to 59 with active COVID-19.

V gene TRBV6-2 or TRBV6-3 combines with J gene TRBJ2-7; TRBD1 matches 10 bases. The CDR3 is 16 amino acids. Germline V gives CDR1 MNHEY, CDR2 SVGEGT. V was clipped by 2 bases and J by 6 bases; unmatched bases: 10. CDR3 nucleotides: TGTGCCAGCAGTTACGCTTATCGGGGGGACAGGGGCGAGCAGTACGTC. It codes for CASSYAYRGDRGEQYV.

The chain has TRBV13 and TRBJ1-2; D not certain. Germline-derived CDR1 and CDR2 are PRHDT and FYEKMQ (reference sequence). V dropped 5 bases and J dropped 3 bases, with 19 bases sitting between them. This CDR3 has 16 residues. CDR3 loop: CASSLPTTFRDYGYTF. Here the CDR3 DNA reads TGTGCCAGCAGCCTCCCAACCACCTTTCGAGACTATGGCTACACCTTC.

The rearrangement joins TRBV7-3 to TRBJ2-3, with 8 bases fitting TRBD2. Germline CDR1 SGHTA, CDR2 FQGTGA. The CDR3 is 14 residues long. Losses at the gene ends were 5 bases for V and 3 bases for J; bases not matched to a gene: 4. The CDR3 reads CASSLSGGTDTQYF. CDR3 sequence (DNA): TGTGCCAGCAGCCTAAGCGGGGGAACAGATACGCAGTATTTT.

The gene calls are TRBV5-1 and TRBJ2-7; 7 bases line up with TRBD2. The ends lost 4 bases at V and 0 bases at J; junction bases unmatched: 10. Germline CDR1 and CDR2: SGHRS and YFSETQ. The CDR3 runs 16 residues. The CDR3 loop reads CASSGGGGTSSYEQYF. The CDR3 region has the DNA TGCGCCAGCAGCGGTGGGGGAGGGACGAGCTCCTACGAGCAGTACTTC.

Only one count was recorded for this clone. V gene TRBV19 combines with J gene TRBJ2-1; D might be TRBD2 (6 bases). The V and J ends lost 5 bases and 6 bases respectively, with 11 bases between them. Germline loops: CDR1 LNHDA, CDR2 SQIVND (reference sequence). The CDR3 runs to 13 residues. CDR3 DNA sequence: TGTGCCAGTAGTTCGTCGGGAGCCAATGAGCAGTTCTTC. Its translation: CASSSSGANEQFF. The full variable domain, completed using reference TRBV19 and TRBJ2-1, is DGGITQSPKYLFRKEGQNVTLSCEQNLNHDAMYWYRQDPGQGLRLIYYSQIVNDFQKGDIAEGYSVSREKKESFPLTVTSAQKNPTAFYLCASSSSGANEQFFGPGTRLTVL.

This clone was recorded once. CDR3 coding DNA: TGTGCCAGCAGTGAAAACAGAGTTAACGAGCAGTACTTC. Translating gives CASSENRVNEQYF. The chain joins TRBV2 to TRBJ2-7; D gene uncertain. V dropped 2 bases and J dropped 5 bases, with 10 bases sitting between them. CDR1 SNHLY and CDR2 FYNNEI come from the germline V gene. The CDR3 has 13 amino acids.

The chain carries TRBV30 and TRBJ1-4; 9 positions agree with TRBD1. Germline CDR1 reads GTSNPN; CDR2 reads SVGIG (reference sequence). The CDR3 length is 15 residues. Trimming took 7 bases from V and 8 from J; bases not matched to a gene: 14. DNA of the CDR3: TGTGCCTTTAAGGGACAGGGCCTCCAGAGCGAAAAACTGTTTTTT. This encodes CAFKGQGLQSEKLFF.

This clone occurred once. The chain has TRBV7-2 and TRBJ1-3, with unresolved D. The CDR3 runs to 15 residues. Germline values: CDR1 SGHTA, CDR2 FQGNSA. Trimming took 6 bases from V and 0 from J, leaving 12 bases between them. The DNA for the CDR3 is TGTGCCAGCAGGCTCCAGAGGTCCTCTGGAAACACCATATATTTT. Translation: CASRLQRSSGNTIYF. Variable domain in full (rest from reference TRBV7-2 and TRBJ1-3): GAGVSQSPSNKVTEKGKDVELRCDPISGHTALYWYRQSLGQGLEFLIYFQGNSAPDKSGLPSDRFSAERTGGSVSTLTIQRTQQEDSAVYLCASRLQRSSGNTIYFGEGSWLTVV.

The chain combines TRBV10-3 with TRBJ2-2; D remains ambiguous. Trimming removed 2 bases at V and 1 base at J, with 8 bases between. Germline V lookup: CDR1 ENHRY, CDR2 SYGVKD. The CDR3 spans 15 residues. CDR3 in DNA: TGTGCCATCAGTGAGCAACTGATGAACACCGGGGAGCTGTTTTTT. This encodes CAISEQLMNTGELFF.

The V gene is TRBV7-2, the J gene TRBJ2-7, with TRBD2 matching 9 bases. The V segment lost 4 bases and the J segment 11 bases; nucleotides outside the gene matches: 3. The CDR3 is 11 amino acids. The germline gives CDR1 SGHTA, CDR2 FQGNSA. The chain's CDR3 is CASSSGTSKYV. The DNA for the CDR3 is TGTGCCAGCAGCTCCGGGACTAGCAAGTACGTC.

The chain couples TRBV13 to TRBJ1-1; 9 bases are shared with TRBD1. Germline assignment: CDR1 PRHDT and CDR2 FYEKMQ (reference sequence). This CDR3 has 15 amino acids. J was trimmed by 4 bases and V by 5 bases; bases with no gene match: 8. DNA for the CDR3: TGTGCCAGCAGCCTCCCATCGACAGGGGGCACTGAAGCTTTCTTT. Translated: CASSLPSTGGTEAFF.

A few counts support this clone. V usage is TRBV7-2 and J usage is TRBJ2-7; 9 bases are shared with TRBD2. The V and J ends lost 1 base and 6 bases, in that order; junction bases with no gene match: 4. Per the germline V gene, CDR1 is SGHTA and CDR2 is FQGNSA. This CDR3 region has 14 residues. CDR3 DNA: TGTGCCAGCAGCTTAGGGCTAGCGGGACTCGAGCAGTACGTC. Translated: CASSLGLAGLEQYV.

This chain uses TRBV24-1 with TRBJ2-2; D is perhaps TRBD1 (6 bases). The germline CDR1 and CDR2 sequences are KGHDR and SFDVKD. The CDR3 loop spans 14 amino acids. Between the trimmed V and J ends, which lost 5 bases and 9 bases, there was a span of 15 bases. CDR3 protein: CATSGGRGGRELFF. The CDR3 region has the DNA TGTGCCACCAGTGGTGGCAGGGGTGGACGGGAGCTGTTTTTT.

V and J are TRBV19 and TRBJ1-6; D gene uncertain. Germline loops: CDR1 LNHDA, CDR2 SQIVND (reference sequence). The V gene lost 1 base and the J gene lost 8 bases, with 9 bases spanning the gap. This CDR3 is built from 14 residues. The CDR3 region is CASSIAGEYSPLHF. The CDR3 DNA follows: TGTGCCAGTAGTATAGCCGGGGAGTATTCACCCCTCCACTTT.

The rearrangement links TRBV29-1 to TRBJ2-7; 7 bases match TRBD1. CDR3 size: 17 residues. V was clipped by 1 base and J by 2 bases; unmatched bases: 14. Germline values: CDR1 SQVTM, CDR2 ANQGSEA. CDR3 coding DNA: TGCAGCGTTGAAGTCCTTTCGGCCGGGACAGCTCCCTACGAGCAGTACTTC. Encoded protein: CSVEVLSAGTAPYEQYF.

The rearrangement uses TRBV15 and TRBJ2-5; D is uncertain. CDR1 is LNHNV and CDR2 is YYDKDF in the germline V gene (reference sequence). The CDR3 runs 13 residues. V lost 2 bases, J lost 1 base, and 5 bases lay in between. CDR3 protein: CATSRPGQETQYF. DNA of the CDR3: TGTGCCACCAGCAGACCGGGCCAAGAGACCCAGTACTTC.

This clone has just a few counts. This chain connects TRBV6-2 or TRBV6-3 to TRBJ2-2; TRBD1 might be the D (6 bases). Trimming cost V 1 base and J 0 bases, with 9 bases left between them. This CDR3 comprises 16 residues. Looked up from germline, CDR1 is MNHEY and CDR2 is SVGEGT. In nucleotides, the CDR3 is TGTGCCAGCAGTTACTGGGGACACTCGAACACCGGGGAGCTGTTTTTT. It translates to CASSYWGHSNTGELFF.

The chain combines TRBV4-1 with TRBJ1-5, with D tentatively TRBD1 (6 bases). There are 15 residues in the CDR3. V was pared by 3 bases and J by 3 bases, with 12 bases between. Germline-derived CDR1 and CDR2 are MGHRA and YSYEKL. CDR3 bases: TGCGCCAGCAGCCATGATGACAGGTTCAATCAGCCCCAGCATTTT. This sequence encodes CASSHDDRFNQPQHF.

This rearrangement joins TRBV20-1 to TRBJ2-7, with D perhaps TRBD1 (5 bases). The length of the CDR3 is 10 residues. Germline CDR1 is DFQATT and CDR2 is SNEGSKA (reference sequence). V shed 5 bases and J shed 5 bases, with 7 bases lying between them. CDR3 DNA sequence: TGCAGTGCTTGGACAAACGAGCAGTACTTC. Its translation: CSAWTNEQYF.

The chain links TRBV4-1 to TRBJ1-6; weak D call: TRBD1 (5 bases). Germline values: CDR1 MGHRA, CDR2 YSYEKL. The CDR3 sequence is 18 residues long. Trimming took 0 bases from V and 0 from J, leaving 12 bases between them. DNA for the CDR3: TGCGCCAGCAGCCAAGACAATCGGGGGAGCTCCTATAATTCACCCCTCCACTTT. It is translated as CASSQDNRGSSYNSPLHF.

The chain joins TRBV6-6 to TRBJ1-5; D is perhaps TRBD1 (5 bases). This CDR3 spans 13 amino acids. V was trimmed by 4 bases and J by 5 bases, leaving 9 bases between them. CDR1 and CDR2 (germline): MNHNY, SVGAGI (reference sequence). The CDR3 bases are TGTGCCAGCAGTTTAACCAGGGATCAGCCCCAGCATTTT. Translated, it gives CASSLTRDQPQHF.

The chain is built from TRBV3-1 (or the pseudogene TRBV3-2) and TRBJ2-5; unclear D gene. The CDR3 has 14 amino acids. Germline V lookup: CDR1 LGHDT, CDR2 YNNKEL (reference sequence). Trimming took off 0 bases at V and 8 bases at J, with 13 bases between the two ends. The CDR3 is CASSQDLTIKTQYF. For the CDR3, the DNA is TGTGCCAGCAGCCAAGATCTTACTATAAAAACCCAGTACTTC.

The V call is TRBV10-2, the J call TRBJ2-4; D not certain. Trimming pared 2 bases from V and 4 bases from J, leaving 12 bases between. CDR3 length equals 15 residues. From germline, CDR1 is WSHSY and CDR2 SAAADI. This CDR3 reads CASSERVGTKNIQYF. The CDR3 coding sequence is TGCGCCAGCAGTGAGCGGGTTGGCACAAAAAACATTCAGTACTTC.